This is a list of T cell receptor beta chains from one sample in a study of metastatic and nonmetastatic thyroid tumors. TCRdb called clones again from the PCR reads with MiXCR. The sample lists roughly 7,000 clones, over 2.5% occurring once. Sequencing was performed on tumor tissue. These receptors all stem from a female donor with papillary thyroid cancer or a benign thyroid nodule (not recorded which). Some clones in this sample may be carry-over from other donors' samples. Each CDR3 is given with its conserved first and last residue. Each record gives: J gene, clone size, D gene, V gene, CDR3 DNA, CDR3 protein. The D gene is left open where the match is weak. For some rows the clone size is stated as once, few or many, or as a class when expanded; others skip it.

j_gene: TRBJ1-4
abundance: many
d_gene: .
v_gene: TRBV11-3
CDR3nt: TGTGCCAGCAGCTTAGATCAGGAGAAACTGTTTTTT
CDR3aa: CASSLDQEKLFF

j_gene: TRBJ2-7
abundance: medium-sized
d_gene: .
v_gene: TRBV7-2
CDR3nt: TGTGCCAGCAGCTCGAGAGGGGGCGATAGGCGGGGATTAAACGAGCAGTACTTC
CDR3aa: CASSSRGGDRRGLNEQYF

j_gene: TRBJ1-5
abundance: many
d_gene: TRBD1
v_gene: TRBV4-2
CDR3nt: TGTGCCAGCAGCCCGAGGACCGGGACAGGGGGAGATAGCAATCAGCCCCAGCATTTT
CDR3aa: CASSPRTGTGGDSNQPQHF

j_gene: TRBJ2-7
abundance: many
d_gene: .
v_gene: TRBV20-1
CDR3nt: TGCAGTGCTAGAGGTAGGGCCGACTACGAGCAGTACTTC
CDR3aa: CSARGRADYEQYF

j_gene: TRBJ1-2
abundance: many
d_gene: .
v_gene: TRBV3-1
CDR3nt: TGTGCCAGCAGTCAGACGACAGGAAGGGACTATGGCTACACCTTC
CDR3aa: CASSQTTGRDYGYTF

j_gene: TRBJ1-1
abundance: many
d_gene: .
v_gene: TRBV7-3
CDR3nt: TGTGCCAGCAGTCCTCAGAGTAGTGAAGAAGCTTTCTTT
CDR3aa: CASSPQSSEEAFF

j_gene: TRBJ1-1
abundance: medium-sized
d_gene: .
v_gene: TRBV11-2
CDR3nt: TGTGCCAGCAGCCATCGGGACCTCACTGAAGCTTTCTTT
CDR3aa: CASSHRDLTEAFF

j_gene: TRBJ2-7
abundance: medium-sized
d_gene: .
v_gene: TRBV9
CDR3nt: TGTGCCAGCAGCGTAGGGTACGGGCCGACCTACGAGCAGTACTTC
CDR3aa: CASSVGYGPTYEQYF

j_gene: TRBJ2-2
abundance: medium-sized
d_gene: TRBD1
v_gene: TRBV10-3
CDR3nt: TGTGCCATCAGCCCTCGGGACAGGTTAAACGGGGAGCTGTTTTTT
CDR3aa: CAISPRDRLNGELFF

j_gene: TRBJ2-3
abundance: many
d_gene: .
v_gene: TRBV7-2
CDR3nt: TGTGCCAGCAGCCCTACGACTAGCACAGATACGCAGTATTTT
CDR3aa: CASSPTTSTDTQYF

j_gene: TRBJ2-1
abundance: medium-sized
d_gene: TRBD2
v_gene: TRBV2
CDR3nt: TGTGCCAGCAGTGCCGGACTAGCGGGAGTTGAGCAGTTCTTC
CDR3aa: CASSAGLAGVEQFF

j_gene: TRBJ2-7
abundance: many
d_gene: .
v_gene: TRBV28
CDR3nt: TGTGCCAGCAGTTCATACCACAGGAGCGAACCCTACGAGCAGTACTTC
CDR3aa: CASSSYHRSEPYEQYF

j_gene: TRBJ2-2
abundance: many
d_gene: .
v_gene: TRBV5-5
CDR3nt: TGTGCCAGCAGCTTGTCTCCGCGGGCGGAGTTCGGGGAGCTGTTTTTT
CDR3aa: CASSLSPRAEFGELFF

j_gene: TRBJ1-1
abundance: many
d_gene: .
v_gene: TRBV15
CDR3nt: TGTGCCACCAGCGCCGCACGGCACACTGAAGCTTTCTTT
CDR3aa: CATSAARHTEAFF

j_gene: TRBJ2-7
abundance: many
d_gene: TRBD1
v_gene: TRBV6-7
CDR3nt: TGTGCCAGCAGCCTTTATACCGGGGACAGTAACTACGAGCAGTACTTC
CDR3aa: CASSLYTGDSNYEQYF

j_gene: TRBJ1-2
abundance: medium-sized
d_gene: .
v_gene: TRBV6-2/TRBV6-3
CDR3nt: TGTGCCAGCAGAAGGACAAAAGCTAACTATGGCTACACCTTC
CDR3aa: CASRRTKANYGYTF

j_gene: TRBJ1-6
abundance: many
d_gene: .
v_gene: TRBV5-4
CDR3nt: TGTGCCAGCAGCTTGGGAGGGGGGCATAATTCACCCCTCCACTTT
CDR3aa: CASSLGGGHNSPLHF

j_gene: TRBJ2-7
abundance: many
d_gene: .
v_gene: TRBV14
CDR3nt: TGTGCCAGCAGCCAAGTCGCCGAACAAGGGAAGCAGTACTTC
CDR3aa: CASSQVAEQGKQYF

j_gene: TRBJ2-2
abundance: medium-sized
d_gene: .
v_gene: TRBV28
CDR3nt: TGTGCCAGCAGTTTTCGTCTGGGGCGGAACGGGGAGCTGTTTTTT
CDR3aa: CASSFRLGRNGELFF

j_gene: TRBJ1-1
abundance: many
d_gene: .
v_gene: TRBV29-1
CDR3nt: TGCAGCGTTGGACGGGGTCCCACTGAAGCTTTCTTT
CDR3aa: CSVGRGPTEAFF

j_gene: TRBJ2-3
abundance: medium-sized
d_gene: TRBD1
v_gene: TRBV7-2
CDR3nt: TGTGCCAGCAGTTTCATTTCAGGGGGCTTGGGCACAGATACGCAGTATTTT
CDR3aa: CASSFISGGLGTDTQYF

j_gene: TRBJ1-3
abundance: medium-sized
d_gene: TRBD1
v_gene: TRBV6-6
CDR3nt: TGTGCCAGCAGTCCCGGGGACAGACCAGTAAGCTCTGGAAACACCATATATTTT
CDR3aa: CASSPGDRPVSSGNTIYF

j_gene: TRBJ2-7
abundance: medium-sized
d_gene: .
v_gene: TRBV28
CDR3nt: TGTGCCAGCACCCCAGGGTCGCGTGGCGAGCAGTACTTC
CDR3aa: CASTPGSRGEQYF

j_gene: TRBJ2-3
abundance: medium-sized
d_gene: TRBD1
v_gene: TRBV12-3/TRBV12-4
CDR3nt: TGTGCCAGCAGTCCACGACAGGGAACAGATACGCAGTATTTT
CDR3aa: CASSPRQGTDTQYF

j_gene: TRBJ2-7
abundance: many
d_gene: TRBD1
v_gene: TRBV14
CDR3nt: TGTGCCAGCAGCTGGACAGGGGACGAGCAGTACTTC
CDR3aa: CASSWTGDEQYF

j_gene: TRBJ2-5
abundance: medium-sized
d_gene: TRBD2
v_gene: TRBV11-3
CDR3nt: TGTGCCAGCGGACGACTAGCGGCCCACGGGACCCAGTACTTC
CDR3aa: CASGRLAAHGTQYF

j_gene: TRBJ2-7
abundance: medium-sized
d_gene: TRBD2
v_gene: TRBV5-1
CDR3nt: TGCGCCAGCAGCTTGGGCGCGGGGGTTGGGGACGAGCAGTACTTC
CDR3aa: CASSLGAGVGDEQYF

j_gene: TRBJ1-2
abundance: medium-sized
d_gene: .
v_gene: TRBV12-5
CDR3nt: TGTGCTAGTGGTTGGCCCCTTCCGGGACGGGAGAATGGCTACACCTTC
CDR3aa: CASGWPLPGRENGYTF

j_gene: TRBJ2-7
abundance: many
d_gene: TRBD1
v_gene: TRBV10-3
CDR3nt: TGTGCCATCAGGACCGGGACAGCTTCTTCCTACGAGCAGTACTTC
CDR3aa: CAIRTGTASSYEQYF

j_gene: TRBJ2-1
abundance: many
d_gene: .
v_gene: TRBV3-1
CDR3nt: TGTGCCAGCAGCCTCCAATCCCTGGTCTATGAGCAGTTCTTC
CDR3aa: CASSLQSLVYEQFF

j_gene: TRBJ1-1
abundance: .
d_gene: .
v_gene: TRBV5-4
CDR3nt: TGTGCCAGCAGCTTGGGAGGGGCGATGAACACTGAAGCTTTCTTT
CDR3aa: CASSLGGAMNTEAFF

j_gene: TRBJ1-4
abundance: medium-sized
d_gene: .
v_gene: TRBV5-1
CDR3nt: TGCGCCAGCAGCTTGTCCCCTTTGGGGGTACTTAATGAAAAACTGTTTTTT
CDR3aa: CASSLSPLGVLNEKLFF

j_gene: TRBJ2-7
abundance: medium-sized
d_gene: .
v_gene: TRBV5-1
CDR3nt: TGCGCCAGCAGCTTGGCCCCAGGGGAACCCGAGCAGTACTTC
CDR3aa: CASSLAPGEPEQYF

j_gene: TRBJ2-1
abundance: many
d_gene: .
v_gene: TRBV5-4
CDR3nt: TGTGCCAGCAGCTTGGGGGCAGGGCCTAGCAATGAGCAGTTCTTC
CDR3aa: CASSLGAGPSNEQFF

j_gene: TRBJ2-1
abundance: medium-sized
d_gene: .
v_gene: TRBV11-3
CDR3nt: TGTGCCAGCAGCTTAAGGAGGGCCTACAATGAGCAGTTCTTC
CDR3aa: CASSLRRAYNEQFF

j_gene: TRBJ2-2
abundance: medium-sized
d_gene: .
v_gene: TRBV19
CDR3nt: TGTGCCAGTAGGAAGGGGGGGTTAGGCACCGGGGAGCTGTTTTTT
CDR3aa: CASRKGGLGTGELFF

j_gene: TRBJ2-1
abundance: .
d_gene: .
v_gene: TRBV5-1
CDR3nt: TGCGCCAGCAGCCCCCAGGACTCCATTAGAGATGAGCAGTTCTTC
CDR3aa: CASSPQDSIRDEQFF

j_gene: TRBJ1-5
abundance: many
d_gene: .
v_gene: TRBV27
CDR3nt: TGTGCCAGCAGTCCCCTCGCTAATAGCAATCAGCCCCAGCATTTT
CDR3aa: CASSPLANSNQPQHF

j_gene: TRBJ1-2
abundance: many
d_gene: TRBD1
v_gene: TRBV9
CDR3nt: TGTGCCAGCACCCTAGGACAGGAGGCTAGCTATGGCTACACCTTC
CDR3aa: CASTLGQEASYGYTF

j_gene: TRBJ2-5
abundance: medium-sized
d_gene: .
v_gene: TRBV11-2
CDR3nt: TGTGCCAGCAGCTTAGATGGTTGGGGCCAAGAGACCCAGTACTTC
CDR3aa: CASSLDGWGQETQYF

j_gene: TRBJ2-6
abundance: medium-sized
d_gene: .
v_gene: TRBV6-1
CDR3nt: TGTGCCAGCATGAACGTTGCCTCTGGGGCCAACGTCCTGACTTTC
CDR3aa: CASMNVASGANVLTF

j_gene: TRBJ1-4
abundance: many
d_gene: .
v_gene: TRBV28
CDR3nt: TGTGCCAGCAGCCGGTACGGGGCGTCTAATGAAAAACTGTTTTTT
CDR3aa: CASSRYGASNEKLFF

j_gene: TRBJ2-7
abundance: medium-sized
d_gene: TRBD1
v_gene: TRBV12-3/TRBV12-4
CDR3nt: TGTGCCAGCAGTTTGGTAGGGGGCACGAAGAACGAGCAGTACTTC
CDR3aa: CASSLVGGTKNEQYF

j_gene: TRBJ2-1
abundance: .
d_gene: .
v_gene: TRBV5-5
CDR3nt: TGTGCCAGCAGCTTGGGGCAGGGACTGAGGCGGGGCTACAATGAGCAGTTCTTC
CDR3aa: CASSLGQGLRRGYNEQFF

j_gene: TRBJ1-5
abundance: medium-sized
d_gene: TRBD1
v_gene: TRBV6-4
CDR3nt: TGTGCCAGCAGTGGGCCGGGACAGGGGGCGGATCAGCCCCAGCATTTT
CDR3aa: CASSGPGQGADQPQHF

j_gene: TRBJ1-2
abundance: medium-sized
d_gene: .
v_gene: TRBV19
CDR3nt: TGTGCCAGTAGTACCCCAGAGGGCTATGGCTACACCTTC
CDR3aa: CASSTPEGYGYTF

j_gene: TRBJ2-7
abundance: many
d_gene: .
v_gene: TRBV6-4
CDR3nt: TGTGCCAGCAGCTTGGACGGCCCTATCGAGCAGTACTTC
CDR3aa: CASSLDGPIEQYF

j_gene: TRBJ2-7
abundance: many
d_gene: TRBD1
v_gene: TRBV3-1
CDR3nt: TGTGCCAGCAGCCAAGTCCAGGGGGCCGAGCAGTACTTC
CDR3aa: CASSQVQGAEQYF

j_gene: TRBJ1-4
abundance: many
d_gene: TRBD1
v_gene: TRBV18
CDR3nt: TGTGCCAGCTCACCACCCCAGGGGGCGTATGAAAAACTGTTTTTT
CDR3aa: CASSPPQGAYEKLFF

j_gene: TRBJ1-2
abundance: many
d_gene: TRBD1
v_gene: TRBV6-1
CDR3nt: TGTGCCAGCAGTAACCCTCCGGGACAGGGGGGGGGCTACACCTTC
CDR3aa: CASSNPPGQGGGYTF

j_gene: TRBJ1-1
abundance: medium-sized
d_gene: TRBD1
v_gene: TRBV5-1
CDR3nt: TGCGCCAGCAGCTTGGCGGGACAGGGGGGGAACACTGAAGCTTTCTTT
CDR3aa: CASSLAGQGGNTEAFF